The present TCR beta chain was sequenced within a study of blood T cell repertoires in COVID-19. About the study: Material from acute and convalescent COVID-19 was sourced from the United States, Italy and Spain. The analysed material was cDNA or gDNA that came from T cells, B-cell-depleted T cells, or PBMCs.

The CDR3 length is 20 residues. Germline-derived CDR1 and CDR2 are KGHSH and LQKENI. V gave up 4 bases and J gave up 0 bases; unmatched junction bases: 14. Per the study methods: Counts of nucleated cells, estimated from reference gene primer amplification, were obtained. Libraries were prepared by immunoSEQ multiplex PCR; TCRdb keeps only in-frame clonotypes and omits some of them. V, J and clone size are taken as reported in that table, and D and trimming were inferred from the DNA itself. This table has 50,000 or so clones, 85% appearing once. The receptor comes from a human donor in a cohort sampled during active COVID-19. The V gene is TRBV18, the J gene TRBJ2-2, with 10 bases fitting TRBD1. Sample: peripheral blood. CDR3 nucleotides: TGTGCCAGCTCACGTACCGGGACAGGGGAATTAAGGGCGAACACCGGGGAGCTGTTTTTT. Its translation is CASSRTGTGELRANTGELFF. Combining the CDR3 with reference TRBV18 and TRBJ2-2 gives the whole variable domain NAGVMQNPRHLVRRRGQEARLRCSPMKGHSHVYWYRQLPEEGLKFMVYLQKENIIDESGMPKERFSAEFPKEGPSILRIQQVVRGDSAAYFCASSRTGTGELRANTGELFFGEGSRLTVL.